Listed below are T cell receptor beta chains from one sample, sequenced in a study of Ad26.COV2.S vaccination and SARS-CoV-2 variants. The protocol was immunoSEQ multiplex PCR, while the TCRdb copy is restricted to in-frame clones and leaves out a portion. The sample gives 350,000 to 450,000 clones, around 90% of which show up once; roughly 3.1% is in the top ten. The sequenced sample was peripheral blood, obtained in a trial of Ad26.COV2.S vaccine versus placebo. The receptors here all came from a person between 18 and 65 years old who received the Ad26.COV2.S COVID-19 vaccine or a placebo. Each CDR3 is given with its conserved first and last residue. D genes are given only for firm matches. Clone size, where shown, is once, few, many, or a class for clones that have expanded.

d_gene: NA
j_gene: TRBJ1-1
abundance: NA
v_gene: TRBV4-3
CDR3aa: CASSQGAKTPGNTEAFF

d_gene: TRBD2
j_gene: TRBJ2-2
abundance: NA
v_gene: TRBV30
CDR3aa: CAWSLAGLNTGELFF

d_gene: TRBD1
j_gene: TRBJ1-5
abundance: once
v_gene: TRBV3-1/TRBV3-2
CDR3aa: CASSLGTVDQPQHF

d_gene: TRBD1
j_gene: TRBJ1-3
abundance: NA
v_gene: TRBV14
CDR3aa: CASSMTGGGNTIYF

d_gene: NA
j_gene: TRBJ2-7
abundance: NA
v_gene: TRBV7-2
CDR3aa: CASSPRGYEQYF

d_gene: NA
j_gene: TRBJ1-6
abundance: NA
v_gene: TRBV5-3
CDR3aa: CARSLYGTLNSPLHF

d_gene: NA
j_gene: TRBJ2-7
abundance: once
v_gene: TRBV7-2
CDR3aa: CASSSSSYEQYF

d_gene: NA
j_gene: TRBJ2-5
abundance: few
v_gene: TRBV6-6
CDR3aa: CASRTKGRGQETQYF

d_gene: TRBD1
j_gene: TRBJ2-2
abundance: few
v_gene: TRBV2
CDR3aa: CASSLTGGFYTGELFF

d_gene: TRBD1
j_gene: TRBJ1-6
abundance: NA
v_gene: TRBV7-9
CDR3aa: CASRLDRGMVYNSPLHF

d_gene: NA
j_gene: TRBJ2-1
abundance: NA
v_gene: TRBV18
CDR3aa: CASSQGESSYNEQFF

d_gene: TRBD1
j_gene: TRBJ1-2
abundance: once
v_gene: TRBV2
CDR3aa: CASSGDRGFNYGYTF

d_gene: NA
j_gene: TRBJ1-1
abundance: few
v_gene: TRBV14
CDR3aa: CASSKSKNTEAFF

d_gene: NA
j_gene: TRBJ1-1
abundance: NA
v_gene: TRBV15
CDR3aa: CATTLGRTEAFF

d_gene: NA
j_gene: TRBJ2-3
abundance: NA
v_gene: TRBV7-9
CDR3aa: CASSWGEEGSTDTQYF

d_gene: TRBD2
j_gene: TRBJ2-7
abundance: NA
v_gene: TRBV14
CDR3aa: CASSLTGLAGVAAYEQYF

d_gene: TRBD1
j_gene: TRBJ1-5
abundance: NA
v_gene: TRBV19
CDR3aa: CASQGAYQNQPQHF

d_gene: NA
j_gene: TRBJ1-1
abundance: NA
v_gene: TRBV29-1
CDR3aa: CSVLHINTEAFF

d_gene: NA
j_gene: TRBJ1-1
abundance: NA
v_gene: TRBV3-1/TRBV3-2
CDR3aa: CASSQPEGGLNTEAFF

d_gene: NA
j_gene: TRBJ1-4
abundance: NA
v_gene: TRBV12-3/TRBV12-4
CDR3aa: CASSMAEKLFF

d_gene: NA
j_gene: TRBJ2-7
abundance: NA
v_gene: TRBV14
CDR3aa: CASSRTSGPYEQYF

d_gene: NA
j_gene: TRBJ2-2
abundance: NA
v_gene: TRBV4-2
CDR3aa: CASSRGTGELFF

d_gene: NA
j_gene: TRBJ2-1
abundance: NA
v_gene: TRBV6-5
CDR3aa: CASSPGTINEQFF

d_gene: NA
j_gene: TRBJ2-5
abundance: NA
v_gene: TRBV7-7
CDR3aa: CASSLAGRGVETQYF

d_gene: NA
j_gene: TRBJ1-1
abundance: NA
v_gene: TRBV9
CDR3aa: CASSVANLGGTEAFF

d_gene: NA
j_gene: TRBJ2-3
abundance: NA
v_gene: TRBV7-9
CDR3aa: CASSLGARPLQYF

d_gene: NA
j_gene: TRBJ2-7
abundance: NA
v_gene: TRBV7-2
CDR3aa: CASSTRTDPRDEQYF

d_gene: NA
j_gene: TRBJ2-1
abundance: few
v_gene: TRBV12-3/TRBV12-4
CDR3aa: CASSWTANEQFF

d_gene: TRBD1
j_gene: TRBJ1-2
abundance: NA
v_gene: TRBV2
CDR3aa: CASSEDDRVPLGYTF

d_gene: NA
j_gene: TRBJ1-6
abundance: NA
v_gene: TRBV6-5
CDR3aa: CASSYGAGDLHF

d_gene: NA
j_gene: TRBJ1-2
abundance: once
v_gene: TRBV5-1
CDR3aa: CASSPEGGGAGYGYTF

d_gene: TRBD1
j_gene: TRBJ2-1
abundance: NA
v_gene: TRBV18
CDR3aa: CASSPTGQGGYNEQFF

d_gene: NA
j_gene: TRBJ2-3
abundance: NA
v_gene: TRBV5-1
CDR3aa: CASSLGEITDTQYF

d_gene: TRBD2
j_gene: TRBJ2-1
abundance: NA
v_gene: TRBV4-1
CDR3aa: CASSQRGYSGGWHEQFF

d_gene: NA
j_gene: TRBJ1-2
abundance: once
v_gene: TRBV5-1
CDR3aa: CASSFGVRQDPYGYTF